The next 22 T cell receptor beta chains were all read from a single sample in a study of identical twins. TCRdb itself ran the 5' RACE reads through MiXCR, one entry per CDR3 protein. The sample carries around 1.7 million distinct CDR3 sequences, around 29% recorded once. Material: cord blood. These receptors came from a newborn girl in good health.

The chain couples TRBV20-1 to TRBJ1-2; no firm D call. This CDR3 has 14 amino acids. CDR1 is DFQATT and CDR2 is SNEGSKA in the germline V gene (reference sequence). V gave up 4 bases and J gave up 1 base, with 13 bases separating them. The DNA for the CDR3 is TGCAGTGCTAAAAGGGCGGACCTTAACTATGGCTACACCTTC. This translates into CSAKRADLNYGYTF.

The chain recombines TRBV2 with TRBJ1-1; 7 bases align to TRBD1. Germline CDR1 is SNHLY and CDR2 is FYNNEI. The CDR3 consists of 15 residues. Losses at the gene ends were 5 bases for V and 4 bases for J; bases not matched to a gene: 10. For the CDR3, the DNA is TGTGCCAGCAGTCCGTCAGGGGGATTAGCCACTGAAGCTTTCTTT. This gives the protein CASSPSGGLATEAFF.

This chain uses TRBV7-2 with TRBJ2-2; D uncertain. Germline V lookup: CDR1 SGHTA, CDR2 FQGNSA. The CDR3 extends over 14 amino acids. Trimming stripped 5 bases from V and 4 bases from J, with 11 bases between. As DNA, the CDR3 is TGTGCCAGCAGCACCCGTTCGTCCACCGGGGAGCTGTTTTTT. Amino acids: CASSTRSSTGELFF.

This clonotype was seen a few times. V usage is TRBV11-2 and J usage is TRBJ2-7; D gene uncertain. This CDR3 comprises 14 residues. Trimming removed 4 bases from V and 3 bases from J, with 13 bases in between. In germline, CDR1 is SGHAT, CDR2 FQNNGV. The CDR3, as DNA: TGTGCCAGCAGCTCTCTTATGGACCTCTACGAGCAGTACTTC. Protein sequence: CASSSLMDLYEQYF.

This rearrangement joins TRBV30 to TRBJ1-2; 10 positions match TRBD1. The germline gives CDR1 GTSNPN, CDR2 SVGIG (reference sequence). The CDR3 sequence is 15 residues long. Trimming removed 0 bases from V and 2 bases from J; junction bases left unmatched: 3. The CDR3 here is CAWSVGQGGNYGYTF. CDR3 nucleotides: TGTGCCTGGAGTGTCGGACAGGGGGGGAACTATGGCTACACCTTC.

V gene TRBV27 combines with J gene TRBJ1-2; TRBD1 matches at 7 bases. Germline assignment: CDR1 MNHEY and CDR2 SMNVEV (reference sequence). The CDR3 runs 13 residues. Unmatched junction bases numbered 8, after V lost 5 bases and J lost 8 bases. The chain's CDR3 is CASSPTGVRGYTF. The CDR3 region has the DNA TGTGCCAGCAGTCCAACAGGGGTCCGGGGCTACACCTTC.

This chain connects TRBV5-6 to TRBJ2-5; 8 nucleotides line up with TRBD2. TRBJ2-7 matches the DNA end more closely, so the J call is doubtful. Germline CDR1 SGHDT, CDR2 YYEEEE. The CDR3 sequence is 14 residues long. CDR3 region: CASSFSGEIYEQYF. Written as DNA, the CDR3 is TGTGCCAGCAGCTTTAGCGGGGAGATCTACGAGCAGTACTTC.

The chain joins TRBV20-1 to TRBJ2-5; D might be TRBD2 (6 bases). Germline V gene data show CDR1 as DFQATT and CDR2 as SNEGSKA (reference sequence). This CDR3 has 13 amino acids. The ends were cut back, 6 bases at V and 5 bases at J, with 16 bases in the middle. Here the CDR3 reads CSASNSGLETQYF. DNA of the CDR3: TGCAGTGCCAGCAATAGCGGCCTGGAGACCCAGTACTTC.

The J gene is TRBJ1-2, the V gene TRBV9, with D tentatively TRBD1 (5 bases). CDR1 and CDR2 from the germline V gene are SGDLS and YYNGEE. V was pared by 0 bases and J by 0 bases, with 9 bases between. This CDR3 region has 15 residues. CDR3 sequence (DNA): TGTGCCAGCAGCGTAGGGGACGGGACTAACTATGGCTACACCTTC. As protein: CASSVGDGTNYGYTF.

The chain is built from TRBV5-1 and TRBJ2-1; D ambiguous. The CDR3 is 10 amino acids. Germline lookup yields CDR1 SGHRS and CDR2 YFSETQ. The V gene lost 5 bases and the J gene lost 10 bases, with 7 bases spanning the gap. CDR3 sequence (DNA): TGCGCCAGCAGAGGTCCCGAGCAGTTCTTC. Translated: CASRGPEQFF.

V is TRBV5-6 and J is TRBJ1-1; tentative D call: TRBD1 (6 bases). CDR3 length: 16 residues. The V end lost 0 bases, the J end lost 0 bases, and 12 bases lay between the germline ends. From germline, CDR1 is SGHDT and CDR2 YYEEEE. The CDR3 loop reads CASSLAGGQVNTEAFF. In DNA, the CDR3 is TGTGCCAGCAGCTTGGCGGGGGGGCAGGTGAACACTGAAGCTTTCTTT. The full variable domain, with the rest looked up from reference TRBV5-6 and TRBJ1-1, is DAGVTQSPTHLIKTRGQQVTLRCSPKSGHDTVSWYQQALGQGPQFIFQYYEEEERQRGNFPDRFSGHQFPNYSSELNVNALLLGDSALYLCASSLAGGQVNTEAFFGQGTRLTVV.

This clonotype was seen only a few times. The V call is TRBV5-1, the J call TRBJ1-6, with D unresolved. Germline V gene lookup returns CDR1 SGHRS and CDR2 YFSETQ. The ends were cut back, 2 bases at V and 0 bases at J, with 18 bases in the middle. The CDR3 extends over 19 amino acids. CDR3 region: CASSLKGMTRSSYNSPLHF. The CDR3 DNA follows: TGCGCCAGCAGCTTAAAAGGCATGACCAGAAGCTCCTATAATTCACCCCTCCACTTT.

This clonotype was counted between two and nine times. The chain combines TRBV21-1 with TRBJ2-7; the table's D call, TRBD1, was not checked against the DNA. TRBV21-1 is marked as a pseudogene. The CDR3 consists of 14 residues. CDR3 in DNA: TGTGCCAGCAGCACGGGACAGTTCTCCTACGAGCAGTACTTC. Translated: CASSTGQFSYEQYF.

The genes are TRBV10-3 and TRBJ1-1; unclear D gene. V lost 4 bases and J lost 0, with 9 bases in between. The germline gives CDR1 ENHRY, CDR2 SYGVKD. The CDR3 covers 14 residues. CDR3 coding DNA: TGTGCCATCAGTGGCTCGAGCGTGAACACTGAAGCTTTCTTT. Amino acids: CAISGSSVNTEAFF.

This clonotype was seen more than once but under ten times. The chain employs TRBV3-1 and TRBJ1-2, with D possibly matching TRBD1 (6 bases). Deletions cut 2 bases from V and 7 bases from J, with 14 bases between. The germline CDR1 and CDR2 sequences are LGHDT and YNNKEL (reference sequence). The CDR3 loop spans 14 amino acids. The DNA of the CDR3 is TGTGCCAGCAGCCAATTATACAGGGAACGTGGCTACACCTTC. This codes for CASSQLYRERGYTF.

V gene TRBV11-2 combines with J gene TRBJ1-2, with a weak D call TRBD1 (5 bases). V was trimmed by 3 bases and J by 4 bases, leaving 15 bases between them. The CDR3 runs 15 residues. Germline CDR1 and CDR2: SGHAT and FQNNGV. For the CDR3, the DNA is TGTGCCAGCAGCTTCCCCCGAGGGACTCTCTATGGCTACACCTTC. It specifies CASSFPRGTLYGYTF.

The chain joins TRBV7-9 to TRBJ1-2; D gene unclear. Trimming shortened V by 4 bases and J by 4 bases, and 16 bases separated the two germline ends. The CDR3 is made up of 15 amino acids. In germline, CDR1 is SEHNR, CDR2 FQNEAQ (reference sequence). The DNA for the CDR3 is TGTGCCAGCAGCTCTCCCATGACTCGGGCCTATGGCTACACCTTC. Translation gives CASSSPMTRAYGYTF.

The CDR3 DNA reads as TGTGCCACAAAAGGCCCTCCCCGGGTTCCTCTTCTCGATGAGCAGTTCTTC. This gives the protein CATKGPPRVPLLDEQFF. The chain uses TRBV27 and TRBJ2-1; D gene uncertain. The CDR3 spans 17 residues. The germline V gene encodes CDR1 MNHEY and CDR2 SMNVEV (reference sequence). V was cut by 10 bases and J by 8 bases, with 30 bases left in between.

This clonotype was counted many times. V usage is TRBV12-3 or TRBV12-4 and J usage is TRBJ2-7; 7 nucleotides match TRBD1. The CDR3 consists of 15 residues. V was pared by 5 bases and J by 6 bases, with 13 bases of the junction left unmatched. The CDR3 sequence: CASSPRQGSSIEQYF. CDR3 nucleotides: TGTGCCAGCAGTCCCAGACAGGGATCCTCCATCGAGCAGTACTTC.

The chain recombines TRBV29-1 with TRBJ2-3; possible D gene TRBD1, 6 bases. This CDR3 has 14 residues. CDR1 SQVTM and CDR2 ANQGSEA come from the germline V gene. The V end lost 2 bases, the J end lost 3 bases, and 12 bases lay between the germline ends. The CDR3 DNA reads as TGCAGCGTTGAAACCTGGGGGCGGACAGATACGCAGTATTTT. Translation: CSVETWGRTDTQYF.

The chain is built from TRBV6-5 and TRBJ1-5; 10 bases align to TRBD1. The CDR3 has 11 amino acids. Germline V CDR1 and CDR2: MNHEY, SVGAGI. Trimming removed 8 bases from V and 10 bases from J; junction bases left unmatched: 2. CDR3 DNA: TGTGCCAGCGGGGACAGGGGTCCCCAGCATTTT. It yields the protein CASGDRGPQHF.

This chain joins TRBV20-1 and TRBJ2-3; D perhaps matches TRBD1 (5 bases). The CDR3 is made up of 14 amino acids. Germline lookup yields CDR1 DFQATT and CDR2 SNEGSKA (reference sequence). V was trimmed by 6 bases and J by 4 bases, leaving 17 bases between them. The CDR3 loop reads CSANGRLGPDTQYF. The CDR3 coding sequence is TGCAGTGCCAACGGACGTCTGGGGCCAGATACGCAGTATTTT.